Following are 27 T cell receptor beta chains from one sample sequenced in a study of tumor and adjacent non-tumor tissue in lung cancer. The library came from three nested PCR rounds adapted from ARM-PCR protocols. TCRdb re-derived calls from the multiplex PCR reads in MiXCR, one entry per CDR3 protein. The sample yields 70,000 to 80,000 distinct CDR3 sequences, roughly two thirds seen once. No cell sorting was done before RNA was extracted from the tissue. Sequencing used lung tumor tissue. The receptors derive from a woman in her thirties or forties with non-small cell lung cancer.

CDR3 protein: CASSFQGEGETQFF. Here the CDR3 DNA reads TGTGCGAGTAGCTTCCAGGGGGAGGGGGAGACCCAGTTCTTC. The chain carries TRBV11-2 and TRBJ2-5, with D possibly being TRBD1 or TRBD2 (7 bases each). The last part of the DNA fits TRBJ2-1 better; the J call may be wrong. The CDR3 runs 14 residues. Germline lookup yields CDR1 SGHAT and CDR2 FQNNGV.

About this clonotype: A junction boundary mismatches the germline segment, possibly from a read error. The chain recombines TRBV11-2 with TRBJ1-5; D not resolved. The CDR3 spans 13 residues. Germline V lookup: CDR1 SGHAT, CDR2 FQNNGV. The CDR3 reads CTRSDGPNEPQHF. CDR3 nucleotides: TGTACCAGAAGCGACGGTCCCAATGAGCCCCAGCATTTT.

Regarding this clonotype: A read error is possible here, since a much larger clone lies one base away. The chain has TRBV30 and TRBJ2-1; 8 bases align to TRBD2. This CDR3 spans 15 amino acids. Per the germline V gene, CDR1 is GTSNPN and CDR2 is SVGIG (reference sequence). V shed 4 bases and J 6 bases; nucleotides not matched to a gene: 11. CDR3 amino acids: CAWTATSDYSNEQFF. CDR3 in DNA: TGTGCCTGGACCGCGACTAGCGATTACTCCAATGAGCAGTTCTTC.

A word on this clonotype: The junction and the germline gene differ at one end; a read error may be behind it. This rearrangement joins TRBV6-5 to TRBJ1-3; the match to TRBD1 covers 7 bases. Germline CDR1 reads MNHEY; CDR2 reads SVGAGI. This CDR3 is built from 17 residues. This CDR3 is CANSSTTTGLFGDTIYF. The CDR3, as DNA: TGTGCCAACAGTTCCACTACGACAGGGCTTTTTGGAGACACCATATATTTT.

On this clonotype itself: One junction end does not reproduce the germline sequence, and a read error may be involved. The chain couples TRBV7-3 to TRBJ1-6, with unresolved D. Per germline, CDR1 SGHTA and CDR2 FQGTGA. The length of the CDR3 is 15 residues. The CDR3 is CASSLISGRNSPLNF. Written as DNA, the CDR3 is TGTGCCAGCAGCTTAATCTCGGGCAGAAATTCACCCCTCAACTTT.

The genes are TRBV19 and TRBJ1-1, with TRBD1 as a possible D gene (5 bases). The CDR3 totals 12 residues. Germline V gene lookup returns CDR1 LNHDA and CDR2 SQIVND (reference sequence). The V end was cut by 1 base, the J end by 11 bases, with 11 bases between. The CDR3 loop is CASSIAPGDAFF. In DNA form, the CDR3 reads TGTGCCAGTAGTATAGCCCCGGGGGATGCTTTCTTT. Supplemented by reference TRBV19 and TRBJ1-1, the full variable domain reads DGGITQSPKYLFRKEGQNVTLSCEQNLNHDAMYWYRQDPGQGLRLIYYSQIVNDFQKGDIAEGYSVSREKKESFPLTVTSAQKNPTAFYLCASSIAPGDAFFGQGTRLTVV.

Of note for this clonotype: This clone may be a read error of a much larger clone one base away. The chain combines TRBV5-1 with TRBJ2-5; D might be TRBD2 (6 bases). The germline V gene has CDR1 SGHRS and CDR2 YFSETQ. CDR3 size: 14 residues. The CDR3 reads CASSERADREIQYF. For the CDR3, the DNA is TGCGCCAGCAGCGAGCGAGCGGATCGGGAGATCCAGTACTTC.

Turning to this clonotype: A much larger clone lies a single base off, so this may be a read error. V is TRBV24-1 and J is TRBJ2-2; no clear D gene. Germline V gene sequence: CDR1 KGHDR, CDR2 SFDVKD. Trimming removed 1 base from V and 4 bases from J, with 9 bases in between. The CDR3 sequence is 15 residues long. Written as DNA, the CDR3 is TGTGCCACCAGTGATTTCCGGGCCCTCACCGGGGAGCTGTTTTTT. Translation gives CATSDFRALTGELFF.

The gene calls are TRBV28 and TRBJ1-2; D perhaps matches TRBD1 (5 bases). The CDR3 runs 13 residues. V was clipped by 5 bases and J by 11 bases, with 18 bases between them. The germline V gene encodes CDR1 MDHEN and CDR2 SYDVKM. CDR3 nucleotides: TGTGCCAGCAGTATATCAGGTCGGGGGGGTTACACCTTC. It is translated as CASSISGRGGYTF.

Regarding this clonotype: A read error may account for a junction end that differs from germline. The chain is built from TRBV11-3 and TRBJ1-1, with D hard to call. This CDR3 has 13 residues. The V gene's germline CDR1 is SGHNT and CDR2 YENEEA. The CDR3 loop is CANTRTANTEALF. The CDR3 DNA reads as TGTGCCAACACCCGGACGGCTAACACTGAAGCTCTCTTT.

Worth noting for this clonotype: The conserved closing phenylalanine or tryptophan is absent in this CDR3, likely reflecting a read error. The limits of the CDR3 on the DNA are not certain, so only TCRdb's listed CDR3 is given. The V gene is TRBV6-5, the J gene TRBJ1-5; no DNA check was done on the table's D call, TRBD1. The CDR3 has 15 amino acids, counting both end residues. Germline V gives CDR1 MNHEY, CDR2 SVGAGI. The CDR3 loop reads CASSYSTGSDQPHHL.

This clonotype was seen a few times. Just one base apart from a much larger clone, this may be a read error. The CDR3 DNA is TGCAGTACTAGAGAGAGGGAAACCTACAATGAGCAGTTCTTC. Translated: CSTRERETYNEQFF. This chain links TRBV20-1 with TRBJ2-1; tentative D call: TRBD2 (5 bases). The CDR3 spans 14 residues. Germline assignment: CDR1 DFQATT and CDR2 SNEGSKA (reference sequence).

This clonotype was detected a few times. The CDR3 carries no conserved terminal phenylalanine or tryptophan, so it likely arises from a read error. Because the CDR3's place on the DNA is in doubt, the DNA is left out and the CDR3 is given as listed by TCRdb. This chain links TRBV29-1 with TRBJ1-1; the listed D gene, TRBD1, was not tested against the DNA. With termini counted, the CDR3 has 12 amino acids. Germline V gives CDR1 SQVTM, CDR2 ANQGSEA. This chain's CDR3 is CSAAGGNTEAYI.

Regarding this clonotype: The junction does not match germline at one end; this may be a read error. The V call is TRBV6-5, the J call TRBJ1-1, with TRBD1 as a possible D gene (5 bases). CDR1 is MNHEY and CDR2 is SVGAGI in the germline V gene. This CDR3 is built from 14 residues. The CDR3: CASSGLGRDTEALF. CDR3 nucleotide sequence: TGTGCCAGCAGCGGCCTGGGACGAGACACTGAAGCTCTCTTT.

The CDR3 loop reads CSARMSQGDSFLVNTEAFF. CDR3 in DNA: TGCAGTGCTAGAATGTCACAGGGGGACTCCTTTCTGGTGAACACTGAAGCTTTCTTT. This chain uses TRBV20-1 with TRBJ1-1; 8 positions match TRBD1. Germline loops: CDR1 DFQATT, CDR2 SNEGSKA (reference sequence). Losses at the gene ends were 2 bases for V and 0 bases for J; bases not matched to a gene: 17. The CDR3 contains 19 residues.

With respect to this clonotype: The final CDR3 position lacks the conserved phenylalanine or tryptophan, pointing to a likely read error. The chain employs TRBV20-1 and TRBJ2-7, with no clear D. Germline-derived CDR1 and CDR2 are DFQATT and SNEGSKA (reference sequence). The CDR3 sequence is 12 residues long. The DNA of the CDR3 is TGCAGTGTTAGACCAATACCAAACGAGCAGTACTTG. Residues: CSVRPIPNEQYL.

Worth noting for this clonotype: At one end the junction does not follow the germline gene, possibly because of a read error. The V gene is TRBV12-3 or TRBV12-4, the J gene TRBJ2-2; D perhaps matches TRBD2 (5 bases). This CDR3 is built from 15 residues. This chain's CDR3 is CASSFDETATGEMFF. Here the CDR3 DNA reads TGTGCCAGCAGTTTCGATGAGACTGCCACCGGGGAGATGTTTTTT.

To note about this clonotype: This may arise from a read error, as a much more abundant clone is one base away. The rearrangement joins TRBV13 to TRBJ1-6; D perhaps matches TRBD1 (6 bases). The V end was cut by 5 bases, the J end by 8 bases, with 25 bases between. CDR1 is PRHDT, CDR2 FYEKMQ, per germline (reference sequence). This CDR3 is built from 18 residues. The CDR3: CASSIVQGWGGEDSPLHF. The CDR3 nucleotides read TGTGCCAGCAGCATAGTCCAGGGGTGGGGAGGAGAGGATTCACCCCTCCACTTT. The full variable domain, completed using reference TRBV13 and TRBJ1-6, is AAGVIQSPRHLIKEKRETATLKCYPIPRHDTVYWYQQGPGQDPQFLISFYEKMQSDKGSIPDRFSAQQFSDYHSELNMSSLELGDSALYFCASSIVQGWGGEDSPLHFGNGTRLTVT.

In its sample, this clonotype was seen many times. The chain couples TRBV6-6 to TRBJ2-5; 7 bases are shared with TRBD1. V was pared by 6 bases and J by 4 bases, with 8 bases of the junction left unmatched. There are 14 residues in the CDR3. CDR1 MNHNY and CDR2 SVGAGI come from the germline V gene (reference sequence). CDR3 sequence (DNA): TGTGCCAGCAGGTCGACAGGGATGGGAGAGACCCAGTACTTC. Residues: CASRSTGMGETQYF.

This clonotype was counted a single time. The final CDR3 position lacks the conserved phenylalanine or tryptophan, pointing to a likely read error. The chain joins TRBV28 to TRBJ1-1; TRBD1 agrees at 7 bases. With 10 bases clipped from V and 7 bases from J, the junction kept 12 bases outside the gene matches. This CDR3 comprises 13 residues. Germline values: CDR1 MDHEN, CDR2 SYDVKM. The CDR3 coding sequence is TGTGCCAACAGGCAGATCAGGGGGAATGAAGCTTTCTCT. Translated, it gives CANRQIRGNEAFS.

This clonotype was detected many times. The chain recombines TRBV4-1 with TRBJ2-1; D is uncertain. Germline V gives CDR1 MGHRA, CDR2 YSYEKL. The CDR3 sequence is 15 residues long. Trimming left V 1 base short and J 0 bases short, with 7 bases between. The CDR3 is CASSQVGPSYNEQFF. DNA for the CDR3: TGCGCCAGCAGCCAAGTGGGTCCCTCCTACAATGAGCAGTTCTTC.

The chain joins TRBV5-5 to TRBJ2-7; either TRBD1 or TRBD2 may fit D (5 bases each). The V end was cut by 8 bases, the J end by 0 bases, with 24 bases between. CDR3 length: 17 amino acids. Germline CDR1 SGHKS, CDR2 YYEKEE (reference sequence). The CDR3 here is CASSPATVSGSSYEQYF. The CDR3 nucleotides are TGTGCCAGTAGCCCCGCAACCGTATCAGGGAGCTCCTACGAGCAGTACTTC.

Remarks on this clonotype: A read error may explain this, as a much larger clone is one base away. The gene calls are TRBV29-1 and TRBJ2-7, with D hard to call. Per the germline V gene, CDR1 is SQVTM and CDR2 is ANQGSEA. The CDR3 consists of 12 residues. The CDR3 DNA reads TGCAGCGCGAAAGGGAACTCCTACGGGCAGTACTTC. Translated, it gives CSAKGNSYGQYF.

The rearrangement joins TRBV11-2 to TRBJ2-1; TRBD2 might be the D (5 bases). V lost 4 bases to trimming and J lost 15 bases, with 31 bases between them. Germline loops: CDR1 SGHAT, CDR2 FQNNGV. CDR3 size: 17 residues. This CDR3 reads CASSSFLGAATYNEWFF. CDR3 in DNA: TGTGCCAGCAGCTCTTTCCTGGGAGCGGCTACATACAATGAGTGGTTCTTC.

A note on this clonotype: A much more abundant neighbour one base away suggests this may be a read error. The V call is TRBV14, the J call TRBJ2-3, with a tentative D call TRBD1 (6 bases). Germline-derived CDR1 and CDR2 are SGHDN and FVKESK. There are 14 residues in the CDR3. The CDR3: CASSPLQGTDMQYF. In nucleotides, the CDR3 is TGTGCCAGCAGCCCATTACAGGGCACAGATATGCAGTATTTT.

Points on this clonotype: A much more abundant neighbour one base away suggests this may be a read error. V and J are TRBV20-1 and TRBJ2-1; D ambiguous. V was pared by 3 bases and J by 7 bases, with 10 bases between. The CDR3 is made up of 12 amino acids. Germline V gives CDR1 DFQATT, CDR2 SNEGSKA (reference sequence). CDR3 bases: TGCAGTGCTAGGGTTAGCCCGAATGAGCAGTTCTTC. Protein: CSARVSPNEQFF.

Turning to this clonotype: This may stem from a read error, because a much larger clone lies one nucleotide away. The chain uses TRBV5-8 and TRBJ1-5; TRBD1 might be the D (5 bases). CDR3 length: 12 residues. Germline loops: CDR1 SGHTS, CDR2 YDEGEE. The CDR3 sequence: CASSFLGQPQRF. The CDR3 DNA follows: TGTGCCAGCAGCTTTCTGGGGCAGCCCCAGCGTTTT.